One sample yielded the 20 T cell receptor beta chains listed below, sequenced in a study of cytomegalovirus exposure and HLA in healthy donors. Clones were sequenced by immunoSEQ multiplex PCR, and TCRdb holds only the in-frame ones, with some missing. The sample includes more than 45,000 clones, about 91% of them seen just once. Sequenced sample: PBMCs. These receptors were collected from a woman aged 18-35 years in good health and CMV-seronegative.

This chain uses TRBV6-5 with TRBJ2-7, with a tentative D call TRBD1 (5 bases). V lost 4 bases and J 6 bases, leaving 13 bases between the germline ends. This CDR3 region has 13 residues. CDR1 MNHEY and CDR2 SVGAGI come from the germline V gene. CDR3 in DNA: TGTGCCAGCAGTTCATCCAGGGCCTCCGAGCAGTACTTC. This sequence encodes CASSSSRASEQYF.

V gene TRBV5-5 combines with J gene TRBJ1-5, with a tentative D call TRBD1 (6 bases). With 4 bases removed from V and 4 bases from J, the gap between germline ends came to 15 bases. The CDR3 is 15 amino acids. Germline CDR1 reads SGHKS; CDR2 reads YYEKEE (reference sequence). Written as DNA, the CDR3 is TGTGCCAGCAGCCCCCAACAGGGTCGGAATCAGCCCCAGCATTTT. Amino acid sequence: CASSPQQGRNQPQHF.

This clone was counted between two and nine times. Here the CDR3 DNA reads TGTGCCAGCAGTCCGACCTGGGGAGCGGGAGGGACCACCGGGGAGCTGTTTTTT. Translated, it gives CASSPTWGAGGTTGELFF. The chain carries TRBV27 and TRBJ2-2; 10 positions match TRBD2. Germline values: CDR1 MNHEY, CDR2 SMNVEV (reference sequence). The CDR3 covers 18 residues. J lost 4 bases, V lost 5 bases, and 13 bases had no gene match.

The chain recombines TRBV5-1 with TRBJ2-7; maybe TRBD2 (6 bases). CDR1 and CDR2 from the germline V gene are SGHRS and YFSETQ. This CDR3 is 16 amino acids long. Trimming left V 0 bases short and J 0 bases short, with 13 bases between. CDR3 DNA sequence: TGCGCCAGCAGCTTGGGGACCCACGGGAGCTCCTACGAGCAGTACTTC. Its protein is CASSLGTHGSSYEQYF.

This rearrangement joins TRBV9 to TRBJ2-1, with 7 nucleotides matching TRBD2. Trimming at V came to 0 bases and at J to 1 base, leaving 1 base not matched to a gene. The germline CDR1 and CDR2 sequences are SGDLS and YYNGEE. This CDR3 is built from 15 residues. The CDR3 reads CASSVGGGSYNEQFF. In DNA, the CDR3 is TGTGCCAGCAGCGTAGGGGGGGGGTCCTACAATGAGCAGTTCTTC.

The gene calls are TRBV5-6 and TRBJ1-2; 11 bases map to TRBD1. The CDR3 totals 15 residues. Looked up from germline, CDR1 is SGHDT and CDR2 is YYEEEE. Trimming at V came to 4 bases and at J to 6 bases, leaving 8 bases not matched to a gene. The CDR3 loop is CASSPGTGGRDGYTF. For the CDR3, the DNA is TGTGCCAGCAGCCCTGGGACAGGGGGGAGGGATGGCTACACCTTC. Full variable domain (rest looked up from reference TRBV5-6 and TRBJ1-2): DAGVTQSPTHLIKTRGQQVTLRCSPKSGHDTVSWYQQALGQGPQFIFQYYEEEERQRGNFPDRFSGHQFPNYSSELNVNALLLGDSALYLCASSPGTGGRDGYTFGSGTRLTVV.

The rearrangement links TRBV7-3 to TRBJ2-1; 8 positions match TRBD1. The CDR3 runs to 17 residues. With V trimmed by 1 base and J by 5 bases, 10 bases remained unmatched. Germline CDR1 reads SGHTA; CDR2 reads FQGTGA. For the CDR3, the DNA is TGTGCCAGCAGCTTAAGGGCTGGACAGGGACCCCACAATGAGCAGTTCTTC. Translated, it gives CASSLRAGQGPHNEQFF.

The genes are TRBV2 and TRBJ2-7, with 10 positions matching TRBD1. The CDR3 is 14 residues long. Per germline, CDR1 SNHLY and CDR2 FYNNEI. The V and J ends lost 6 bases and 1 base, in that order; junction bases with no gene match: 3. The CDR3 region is CASRGQGSSYEQYF. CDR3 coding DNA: TGTGCCAGCAGGGGACAGGGGAGTTCCTACGAGCAGTACTTC.

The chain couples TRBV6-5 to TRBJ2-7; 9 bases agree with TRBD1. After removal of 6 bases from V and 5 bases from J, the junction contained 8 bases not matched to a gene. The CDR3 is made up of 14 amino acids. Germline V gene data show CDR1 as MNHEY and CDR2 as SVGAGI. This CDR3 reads CASSWDRDSDEQYF. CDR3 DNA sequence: TGTGCCAGCAGCTGGGACAGGGACAGCGACGAGCAGTACTTC.

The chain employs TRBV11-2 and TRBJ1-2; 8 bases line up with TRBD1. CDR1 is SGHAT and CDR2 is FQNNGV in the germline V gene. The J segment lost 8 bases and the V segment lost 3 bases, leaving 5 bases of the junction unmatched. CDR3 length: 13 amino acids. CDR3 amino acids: CASSFQGAQGYTF. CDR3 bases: TGTGCCAGCAGCTTCCAGGGGGCTCAAGGCTACACCTTC.

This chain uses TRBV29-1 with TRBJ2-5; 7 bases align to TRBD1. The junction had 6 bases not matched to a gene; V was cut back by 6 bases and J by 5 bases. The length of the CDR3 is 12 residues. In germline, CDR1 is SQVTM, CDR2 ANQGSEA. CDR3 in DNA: TGCAGCGTGACAGGGTTTCAGGAGACCCAGTACTTC. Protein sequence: CSVTGFQETQYF.

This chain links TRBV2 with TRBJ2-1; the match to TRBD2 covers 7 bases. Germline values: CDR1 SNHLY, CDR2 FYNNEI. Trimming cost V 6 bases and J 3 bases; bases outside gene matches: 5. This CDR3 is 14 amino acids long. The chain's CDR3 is CASSGAGYYNEQFF. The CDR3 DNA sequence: TGTGCCAGCAGCGGAGCGGGATACTACAATGAGCAGTTCTTC.

CDR3 region: CASSNGLKPYEQYF. CDR3 coding DNA: TGTGCCAGCAGCAACGGACTGAAACCCTACGAGCAGTACTTC. The V and J genes are TRBV13 and TRBJ2-7; D may be TRBD2 (5 bases). V lost 5 bases to trimming and J lost 2 bases, with 13 bases between them. The CDR3 is 14 residues long. Germline V gene lookup returns CDR1 PRHDT and CDR2 FYEKMQ (reference sequence).

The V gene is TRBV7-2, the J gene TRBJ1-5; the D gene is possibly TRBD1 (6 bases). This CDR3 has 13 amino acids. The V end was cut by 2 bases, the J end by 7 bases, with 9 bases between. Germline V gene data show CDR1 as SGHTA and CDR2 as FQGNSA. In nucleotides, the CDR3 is TGTGCCAGCAGCTTAACAGGGAAACAGCCCCAGCATTTT. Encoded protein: CASSLTGKQPQHF.

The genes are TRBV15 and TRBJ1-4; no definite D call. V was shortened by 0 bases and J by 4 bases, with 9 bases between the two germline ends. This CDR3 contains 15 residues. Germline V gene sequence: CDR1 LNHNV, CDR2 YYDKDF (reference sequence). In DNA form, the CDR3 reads TGTGCCACCAGCAGAGATCACTCTGGTAATGAAAAACTGTTTTTT. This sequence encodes CATSRDHSGNEKLFF.

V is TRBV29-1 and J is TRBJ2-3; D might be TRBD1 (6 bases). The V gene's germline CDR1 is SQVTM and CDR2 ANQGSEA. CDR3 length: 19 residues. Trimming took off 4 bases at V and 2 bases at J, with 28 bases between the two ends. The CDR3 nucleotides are TGCAGCGTTGGGGGAATACAGGGTTACAGCCCGCCCCCCACAGATACGCAGTATTTT. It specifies CSVGGIQGYSPPPTDTQYF.

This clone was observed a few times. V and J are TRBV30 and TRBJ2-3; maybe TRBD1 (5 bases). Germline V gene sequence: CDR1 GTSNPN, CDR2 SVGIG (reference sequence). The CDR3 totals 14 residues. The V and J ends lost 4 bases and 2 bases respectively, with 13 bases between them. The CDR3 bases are TGTGCCTGGAAACGCGACAGTTACACAGATACGCAGTATTTT. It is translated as CAWKRDSYTDTQYF.

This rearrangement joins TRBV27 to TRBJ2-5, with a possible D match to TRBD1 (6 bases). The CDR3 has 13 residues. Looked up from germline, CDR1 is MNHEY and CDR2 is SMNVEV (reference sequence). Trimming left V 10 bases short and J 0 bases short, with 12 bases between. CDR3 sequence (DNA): TGTGCCACTAGTAAGGGGGACCAAGAGACCCAGTACTTC. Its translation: CATSKGDQETQYF.

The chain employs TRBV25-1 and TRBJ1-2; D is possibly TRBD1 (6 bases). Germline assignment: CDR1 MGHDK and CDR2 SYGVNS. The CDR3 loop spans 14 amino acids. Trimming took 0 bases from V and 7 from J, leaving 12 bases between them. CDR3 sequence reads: CASSEYHRESGYTF. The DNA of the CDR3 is TGTGCCAGCAGTGAATATCACAGGGAGTCTGGCTACACCTTC.

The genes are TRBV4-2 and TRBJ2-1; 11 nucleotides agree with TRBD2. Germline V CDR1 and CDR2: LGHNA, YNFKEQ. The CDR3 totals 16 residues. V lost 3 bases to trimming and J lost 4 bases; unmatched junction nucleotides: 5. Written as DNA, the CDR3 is TGTGCCAGCAGCCAGACTCTAGCGGGAGGTTACAATGAGCAGTTCTTC. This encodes CASSQTLAGGYNEQFF.